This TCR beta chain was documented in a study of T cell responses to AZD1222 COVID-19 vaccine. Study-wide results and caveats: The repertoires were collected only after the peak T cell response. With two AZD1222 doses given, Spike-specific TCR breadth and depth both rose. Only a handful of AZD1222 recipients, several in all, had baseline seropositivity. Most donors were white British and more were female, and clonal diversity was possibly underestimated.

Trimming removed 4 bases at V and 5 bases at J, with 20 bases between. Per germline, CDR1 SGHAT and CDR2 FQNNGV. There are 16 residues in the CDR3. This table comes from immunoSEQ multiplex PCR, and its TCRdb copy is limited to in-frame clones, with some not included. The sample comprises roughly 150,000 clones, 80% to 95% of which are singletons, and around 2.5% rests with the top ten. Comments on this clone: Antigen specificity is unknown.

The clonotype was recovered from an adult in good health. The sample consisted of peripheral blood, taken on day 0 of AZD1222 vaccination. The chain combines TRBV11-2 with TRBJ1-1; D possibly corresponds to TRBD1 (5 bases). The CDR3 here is CASSSRRPLGGTEAFF. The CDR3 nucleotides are TGTGCCAGCAGCTCCCGACGACCGTTGGGGGGAACTGAAGCTTTCTTT.